The entry below describes one T cell receptor beta chain. This sample stems from a study of Ad26.COV2.S vaccination and SARS-CoV-2 variants. Study as a whole: Administration of Ad26.COV2.S was intramuscular, either once or twice 56 days apart.

Produced via immunoSEQ multiplex PCR; TCRdb's table is partial and in-frame only. The sample records around 400,000 clones, more than 80% being singletons. Germline assignment: CDR1 MNHNS and CDR2 SASEGT. Trimming pared 2 bases from V and 6 bases from J, leaving 19 bases between. The CDR3 is 17 residues long. Treatment here: approximately 18 received Ad26.COV2.S at low or high dose, single or two shots; about 5 received placebo; per-sample allocation not given. Sampling was performed 63 days after the first vaccine or placebo injection. Boston provided a donor who was an adult aged 18-55 years. In the vaccine, an Ad26 vector expressed the SARS-CoV-2 spike of the Wuhan strain.

This chain links TRBV6-1 with TRBJ2-2; D is tentatively TRBD1 or TRBD2 (5 bases each). The clonotype was recovered from a person between 18 and 65 years old who received the Ad26.COV2.S COVID-19 vaccine or a placebo. Source: peripheral blood, taken in a trial of Ad26.COV2.S vaccine versus placebo. CDR3 DNA sequence: TGTGCCAGCAGTGAACTGGAGGCAGAAGGGGTTCCCGGGGAGCTGTTTTTT. Translating gives CASSELEAEGVPGELFF.